A selection of T cell receptor beta chains follows, all from one sample in a study of T cell repertoires in cytomegalovirus infection. Each CDR3 protein gets one entry after TCRdb re-called the reads with MiXCR. The table includes under 800,000 distinct CDR3 sequences, roughly 24% detected once. Material: CD8+ T cells from PBMCs. The receptor source for this set is a human donor in good health (CMV status not recorded). Some clones in this sample may be carry-over from other donors' samples. The CDR3 runs from the conserved cysteine through the conserved F or W. D genes are given only for firm matches. For some rows the clone size is stated as once, few or many, or as a class when expanded; others skip it.

CDR3: CASSLAVAVDTQYF
DNA: TGTGCCAGCAGCTTGGCGGTAGCCGTAGATACGCAGTATTTT
D: .
size: .
V: TRBV5-4
J: TRBJ2-3

CDR3: CASSLGLKRTEAFF
DNA: TGTGCCAGCAGCCTGGGACTTAAGAGGACTGAAGCTTTCTTT
D: .
size: few
V: TRBV14
J: TRBJ1-1

CDR3: CASSGLLGGDTEAFF
DNA: TGCGCCAGCAGCGGACTCTTGGGCGGGGACACTGAAGCTTTCTTT
D: .
size: many
V: TRBV5-1
J: TRBJ1-1

CDR3: CASSMETGGQPQHF
DNA: TGTGCCAGTAGTATGGAGACAGGGGGCCAGCCCCAGCATTTT
D: TRBD1
size: .
V: TRBV19
J: TRBJ1-5

CDR3: CSASGYFSGVLIAYEQYF
DNA: TGCAGTGCTAGCGGTTATTTCTCCGGGGTTCTCATTGCCTACGAGCAGTACTTC
D: .
size: few
V: TRBV20-1
J: TRBJ2-7

CDR3: CASSHPITSGGVLGTQYF
DNA: TGTGCCAGCAGCCACCCGATAACTAGCGGGGGTGTACTGGGGACCCAGTACTTC
D: TRBD2
size: few
V: TRBV6-2/TRBV6-3
J: TRBJ2-5

CDR3: CASSGQGRKETQYF
DNA: TGTGCCAGCTCTGGACAGGGGAGGAAGGAGACCCAGTACTTC
D: TRBD1
size: few
V: TRBV11-2
J: TRBJ2-5

CDR3: CVSSLGQPQHF
DNA: TGTGTCAGCAGCTTGGGTCAGCCCCAGCATTTT
D: .
size: once
V: TRBV5-8
J: TRBJ1-5

CDR3: CASSRWDTGDEQFF
DNA: TGTGCCAGCAGCCGATGGGACACAGGGGACGAGCAGTTCTTC
D: TRBD1
size: few
V: TRBV4-1
J: TRBJ2-1

CDR3: CASKRPGTTHEQFF
DNA: TGTGCCAGCAAGAGACCCGGGACTACTCATGAGCAGTTCTTC
D: TRBD2
size: .
V: TRBV2
J: TRBJ2-1

CDR3: CSARDDPTQYF
DNA: TGCAGTGCTAGAGATGACCCGACCCAGTACTTC
D: .
size: few
V: TRBV20-1
J: TRBJ2-5

CDR3: CATRHNEQFF
DNA: TGTGCCACCCGACACAATGAGCAGTTCTTC
D: .
size: .
V: TRBV25-1
J: TRBJ2-1

CDR3: CSARGTTWETQYF
DNA: TGCAGTGCTAGAGGGACTACATGGGAGACCCAGTACTTC
D: .
size: .
V: TRBV20-1
J: TRBJ2-5

CDR3: CSALGQEGGETQYF
DNA: TGCAGTGCTTTGGGACAGGAGGGAGGAGAGACCCAGTACTTC
D: TRBD1
size: .
V: TRBV20-1
J: TRBJ2-5

CDR3: CSVPSSAGEAFF
DNA: TGCAGCGTTCCAAGCTCGGCGGGTGAAGCTTTCTTT
D: .
size: .
V: TRBV29-1
J: TRBJ1-1

CDR3: CASSSVGGGAADTQYF
DNA: TGTGCCAGCAGTTCCGTCGGCGGGGGGGCAGCGGATACGCAGTATTTT
D: TRBD2
size: .
V: TRBV6-5
J: TRBJ2-3

CDR3: CASSLARGSEQFF
DNA: TGTGCTAGCAGCTTAGCGCGGGGCAGTGAGCAGTTCTTC
D: .
size: few
V: TRBV7-7
J: TRBJ2-1

CDR3: CASSPRQGHYNEQFF
DNA: TGTGCCAGCAGCCCTCGACAGGGTCACTACAATGAGCAGTTCTTC
D: TRBD1
size: many
V: TRBV7-2
J: TRBJ2-1

CDR3: CASSIETGLTDEQFF
DNA: TGTGCCAGTAGTATCGAGACAGGATTAACGGATGAGCAGTTCTTC
D: .
size: .
V: TRBV19
J: TRBJ2-1

CDR3: CASSSIAAGDTQYF
DNA: TGTGCCAGCAGTTCGATAGCTGCGGGGGATACGCAGTATTTT
D: .
size: many
V: TRBV28
J: TRBJ2-3

CDR3: CASSPGTTTEAFF
DNA: TGTGCCAGCAGTCCCGGGACTACCACTGAAGCTTTCTTT
D: .
size: many
V: TRBV6-5
J: TRBJ1-1

CDR3: CASGIIQGARGNTIYF
DNA: TGTGCCAGCGGGATCATACAGGGGGCTCGTGGAAACACCATATATTTT
D: TRBD1
size: .
V: TRBV12-3/TRBV12-4
J: TRBJ1-3

CDR3: CASRELAGGRNEQFF
DNA: TGTGCCAGCAGAGAACTAGCGGGGGGGCGAAATGAGCAGTTCTTC
D: TRBD2
size: many
V: TRBV6-2/TRBV6-3
J: TRBJ2-1

CDR3: CAISELVGDRGADTQYF
DNA: TGTGCCATCAGTGAGCTGGTAGGGGACAGGGGTGCAGATACGCAGTATTTT
D: TRBD1
size: .
V: TRBV10-3
J: TRBJ2-3

CDR3: CVSRGTDLEAFF
DNA: TGTGTCAGCAGAGGGACAGATCTTGAAGCTTTCTTT
D: TRBD1
size: .
V: TRBV7-9
J: TRBJ1-1

CDR3: CSARRRGGNTIYF
DNA: TGCAGTGCTAGGCGCAGGGGTGGAAACACCATATATTTT
D: .
size: .
V: TRBV20-1
J: TRBJ1-3

CDR3: CASSYSGVTGELFF
DNA: TGTGCCAGCAGTTACTCTGGGGTCACCGGGGAGCTGTTTTTT
D: .
size: few
V: TRBV6-2/TRBV6-3
J: TRBJ2-2

CDR3: CASSLRYGQGARDTQYF
DNA: TGTGCCAGCAGCTTAAGATATGGACAGGGGGCGCGGGATACGCAGTATTTT
D: TRBD1
size: few
V: TRBV7-6
J: TRBJ2-3

CDR3: CASSHPAEDYGYTF
DNA: TGTGCCAGCAGCCACCCTGCAGAGGACTATGGCTACACCTTC
D: .
size: few
V: TRBV7-6
J: TRBJ1-2

CDR3: CASRKQKNTEAFF
DNA: TGTGCCAGCAGGAAACAGAAGAACACTGAAGCTTTCTTT
D: .
size: .
V: TRBV2
J: TRBJ1-1

CDR3: CASSQAPPGTNVLTF
DNA: TGTGCCAGCAGTCAAGCCCCTCCTGGGACCAACGTCCTGACTTTC
D: .
size: .
V: TRBV7-4
J: TRBJ2-6

CDR3: CASSYSPGGEVYGYTF
DNA: TGTGCCAGCAGTTACTCGCCCGGAGGGGAGGTCTATGGCTACACCTTC
D: .
size: many
V: TRBV6-5
J: TRBJ1-2

CDR3: CASSSAIQGGNSPLHF
DNA: TGTGCCAGCAGTTCCGCTATACAGGGAGGAAATTCACCCCTCCACTTT
D: .
size: many
V: TRBV6-2/TRBV6-3
J: TRBJ1-6

CDR3: CASSFRLGWENTEAFF
DNA: TGTGCCAGCAGTTTTCGTTTAGGGTGGGAGAACACTGAAGCTTTCTTT
D: .
size: many
V: TRBV28
J: TRBJ1-1

CDR3: CASSLILAVETQYF
DNA: TGTGCCAGCAGCTTGATTCTAGCGGTGGAGACCCAGTACTTC
D: TRBD2
size: .
V: TRBV5-6
J: TRBJ2-5

CDR3: CASSLTAGTETHNEQFF
DNA: TGTGCCAGCAGCTTGACCGCCGGGACAGAGACCCACAATGAGCAGTTCTTC
D: TRBD1
size: many
V: TRBV5-6
J: TRBJ2-1

CDR3: CASESRARPYGYTF
DNA: TGTGCCAGCGAATCCAGGGCTAGGCCCTATGGCTACACCTTC
D: .
size: .
V: TRBV6-2/TRBV6-3
J: TRBJ1-2

CDR3: CASSRGGVTDTQYF
DNA: TGTGCCAGCTCCCGGGGGGGGGTCACAGATACGCAGTATTTT
D: TRBD2
size: .
V: TRBV6-2/TRBV6-3
J: TRBJ2-3

CDR3: CASRRGGGRSYNEQFF
DNA: TGTGCCAGCAGGAGGGGAGGGGGACGCTCCTACAATGAGCAGTTCTTC
D: .
size: few
V: TRBV14
J: TRBJ2-1

CDR3: CALAVAGDNSYNEQFF
DNA: TGTGCCCTGGCGGTAGCGGGGGACAACTCCTACAATGAGCAGTTCTTC
D: TRBD2
size: many
V: TRBV7-2
J: TRBJ2-1

CDR3: CASSHVLTSGGTDMQYF
DNA: TGTGCCAGCAGCCATGTCCTAACTAGCGGGGGGACAGATATGCAGTATTTT
D: TRBD2
size: .
V: TRBV14
J: TRBJ2-3

CDR3: CASSHPRDTGELFF
DNA: TGTGCCAGCAGTCATCCTCGGGACACCGGGGAGCTGTTTTTT
D: .
size: few
V: TRBV6-5
J: TRBJ2-2

CDR3: CASSSGDRGIDQPQHF
DNA: TGTGCCAGCAGTTCTGGAGACAGGGGAATAGATCAGCCCCAGCATTTT
D: TRBD1
size: few
V: TRBV28
J: TRBJ1-5

CDR3: CASLSREGNSPLHF
DNA: TGTGCCAGCTTATCCAGGGAGGGGAATTCACCCCTCCACTTT
D: .
size: .
V: TRBV6-5
J: TRBJ1-6

CDR3: CSAPQRYGYTF
DNA: TGCAGCGCCCCACAACGTTATGGCTACACCTTC
D: .
size: .
V: TRBV29-1
J: TRBJ1-2

CDR3: CASTQSGAIAEAFF
DNA: TGTGCCAGCACCCAGTCGGGGGCGATCGCTGAAGCTTTCTTT
D: .
size: .
V: TRBV12-3/TRBV12-4
J: TRBJ1-1

CDR3: CASSDLTGENTGELFF
DNA: TGTGCCAGCAGTGATCTGACAGGGGAGAACACCGGGGAGCTGTTTTTT
D: TRBD1
size: .
V: TRBV28
J: TRBJ2-2

CDR3: CASSIRGGGTDTQYF
DNA: TGTGCCAGTAGTATACGGGGCGGGGGCACAGATACGCAGTATTTT
D: .
size: .
V: TRBV19
J: TRBJ2-3

CDR3: CATSERQGQPQHF
DNA: TGTGCCACCAGTGAACGACAGGGGCAGCCCCAGCATTTT
D: TRBD1
size: many
V: TRBV24-1
J: TRBJ1-5

CDR3: CASSSTGDSDETQYF
DNA: TGTGCCAGCAGTTCAACAGGGGATAGTGATGAGACCCAGTACTTC
D: TRBD1
size: .
V: TRBV12-3/TRBV12-4
J: TRBJ2-5

CDR3: CASSPGDYEQYF
DNA: TGTGCCAGCAGCCCAGGGGACTACGAGCAGTACTTC
D: .
size: .
V: TRBV7-6
J: TRBJ2-7

CDR3: CASTDPGANVLTF
DNA: TGTGCCAGCACCGATCCTGGGGCCAACGTCCTGACTTTC
D: .
size: few
V: TRBV7-3
J: TRBJ2-6

CDR3: CSAPGQNLAKNIQYF
DNA: TGCAGTGCCCCGGGACAGAATCTAGCCAAAAACATTCAGTACTTC
D: TRBD1
size: few
V: TRBV20-1
J: TRBJ2-4

CDR3: CASSLSTSFLNNEQFF
DNA: TGTGCCAGCAGCTTATCAACTAGCTTCTTGAACAATGAGCAGTTCTTC
D: .
size: few
V: TRBV7-6
J: TRBJ2-1

CDR3: CASSPGQGVRNEQFF
DNA: TGTGCCAGCAGTCCAGGACAGGGGGTAAGGAATGAGCAGTTCTTC
D: TRBD1
size: .
V: TRBV27
J: TRBJ2-1